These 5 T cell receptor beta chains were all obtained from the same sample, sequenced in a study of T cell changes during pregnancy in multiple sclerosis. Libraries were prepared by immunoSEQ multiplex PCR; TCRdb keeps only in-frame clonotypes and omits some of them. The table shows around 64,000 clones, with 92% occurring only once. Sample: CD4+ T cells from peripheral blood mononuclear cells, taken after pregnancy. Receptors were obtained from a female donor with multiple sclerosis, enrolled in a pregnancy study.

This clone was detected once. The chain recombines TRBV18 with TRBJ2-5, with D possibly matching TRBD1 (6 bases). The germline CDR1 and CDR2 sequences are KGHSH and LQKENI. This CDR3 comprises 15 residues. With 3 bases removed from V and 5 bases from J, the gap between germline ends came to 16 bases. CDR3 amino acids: CASSPLEGVSETQYF. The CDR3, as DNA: TGTGCCAGCTCACCTCTCGAGGGGGTGTCGGAGACCCAGTACTTC.

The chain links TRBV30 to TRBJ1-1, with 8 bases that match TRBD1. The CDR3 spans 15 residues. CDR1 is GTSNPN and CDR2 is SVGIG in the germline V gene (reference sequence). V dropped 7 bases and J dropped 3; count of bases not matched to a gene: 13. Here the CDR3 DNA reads TGTGCCTCACAGGTCAGGGGGCCGTTGCACACTGAAGCTTTCTTT. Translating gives CASQVRGPLHTEAFF.

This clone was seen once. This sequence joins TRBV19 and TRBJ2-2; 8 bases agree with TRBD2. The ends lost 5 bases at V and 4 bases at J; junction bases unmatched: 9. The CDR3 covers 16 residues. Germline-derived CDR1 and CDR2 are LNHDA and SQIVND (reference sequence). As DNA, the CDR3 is TGTGCCAGTAGTTATAGGCTAGCGGGTTCCACCGGGGAGCTGTTTTTT. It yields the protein CASSYRLAGSTGELFF.

Here the CDR3 DNA reads TGTGCCAGCAGTGACATGGCCCCTCAATCTGGGGCCAACGTCCTGACTTTC. As protein: CASSDMAPQSGANVLTF. J is TRBJ2-6 and V is TRBV6-1; no clear D gene. Germline V gene sequence: CDR1 MNHNS, CDR2 SASEGT. Trimming removed 3 bases at V and 1 base at J, with 13 bases between. This CDR3 comprises 17 residues.

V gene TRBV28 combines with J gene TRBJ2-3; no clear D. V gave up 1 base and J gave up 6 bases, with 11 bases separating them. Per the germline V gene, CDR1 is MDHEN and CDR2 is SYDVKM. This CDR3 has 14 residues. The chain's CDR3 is CASSLSSRWDTQYF. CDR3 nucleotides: TGTGCCAGCAGTTTATCGAGCCGATGGGATACGCAGTATTTT.